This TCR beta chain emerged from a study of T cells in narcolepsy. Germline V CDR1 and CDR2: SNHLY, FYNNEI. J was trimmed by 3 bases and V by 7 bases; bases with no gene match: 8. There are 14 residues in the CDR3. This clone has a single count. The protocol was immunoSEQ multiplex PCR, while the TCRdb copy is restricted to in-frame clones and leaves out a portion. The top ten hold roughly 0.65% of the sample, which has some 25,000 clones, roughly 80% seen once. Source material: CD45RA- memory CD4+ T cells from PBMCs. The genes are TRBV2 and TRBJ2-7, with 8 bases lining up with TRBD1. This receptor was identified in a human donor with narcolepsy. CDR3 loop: CASNPGTGSYEQYF. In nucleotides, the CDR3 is TGTGCCAGCAACCCCGGGACAGGCAGCTACGAGCAGTACTTC.